This TCR beta chain was sequenced in a study of identical twins. Findings and caveats of the study: Whereas memory repertoires showed no such difference, abundant cord blood beta clonotypes carried fewer insertions.

In TCRdb, the 5' RACE reads were re-called with MiXCR into one record per CDR3 protein. Among fewer than 250,000 distinct CDR3 sequences listed, roughly 9.4% were seen once. Per germline, CDR1 LGHDT and CDR2 YNNKEL (reference sequence). Trimming took 4 bases from V and 14 from J; bases not matched to a gene: 6. The CDR3 is 12 residues long. This clonotype has only a few counts. The target antigen is unknown. This TCR was recovered from a woman aged 18-29 years in good health. The sample comprised memory (CD45RO+) T cells sorted from blood. The chain is built from TRBV3-1 and TRBJ2-1, with 9 bases that match TRBD2. CDR3 DNA sequence: TGTGCCAGCAGCCTGGCGGGGGGGGGAAAGTTCTTC. It yields the protein CASSLAGGGKFF.